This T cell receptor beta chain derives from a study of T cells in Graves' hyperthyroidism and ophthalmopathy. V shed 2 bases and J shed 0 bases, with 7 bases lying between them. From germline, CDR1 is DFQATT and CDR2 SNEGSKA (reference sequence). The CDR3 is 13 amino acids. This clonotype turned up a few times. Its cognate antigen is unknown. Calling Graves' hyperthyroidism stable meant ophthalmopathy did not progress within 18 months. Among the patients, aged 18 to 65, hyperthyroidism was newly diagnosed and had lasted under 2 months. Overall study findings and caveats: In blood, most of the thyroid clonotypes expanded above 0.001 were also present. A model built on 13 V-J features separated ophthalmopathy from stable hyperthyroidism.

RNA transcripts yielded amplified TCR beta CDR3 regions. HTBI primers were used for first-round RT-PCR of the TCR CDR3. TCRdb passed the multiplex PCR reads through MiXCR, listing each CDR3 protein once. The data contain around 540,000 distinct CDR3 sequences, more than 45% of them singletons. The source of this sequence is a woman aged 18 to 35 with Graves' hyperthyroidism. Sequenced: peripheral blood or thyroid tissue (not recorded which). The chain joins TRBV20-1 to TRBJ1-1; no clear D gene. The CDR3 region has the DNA TGCAGTGCTAGACACCCCCTGAACACTGAAGCTTTCTTT. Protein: CSARHPLNTEAFF.